Following are 24 T cell receptor beta chains from one sample sequenced in a study of blood T cell repertoires in COVID-19. Sequencing was performed with immunoSEQ multiplex PCR; in TCRdb, only in-frame clones are kept and a portion is missing. The sample includes some 490,000 clones, around nine tenths seen only once; the top ten take around 7.9%. Sequenced material: PBMCs or T cells enriched from blood (not recorded which). The receptors originated from a woman aged 60-75 years who had recovered from COVID-19.

The chain employs TRBV6-5 and TRBJ1-2; no definite D call. This CDR3 contains 13 residues. The V end lost 5 bases, the J end lost 2 bases, and 9 bases lay between the germline ends. Germline CDR1 and CDR2: MNHEY and SVGAGI. The CDR3, as DNA: TGTGCCAGCAGTCCCCGGTCCAACTATGGCTACACCTTC. Protein sequence: CASSPRSNYGYTF.

This chain connects TRBV6-2 or TRBV6-3 to TRBJ2-7, with D perhaps matching TRBD2 (6 bases). V lost 0 bases, J lost 5 bases, and 17 bases lay in between. CDR3 length equals 16 residues. Per the germline V gene, CDR1 is MNHEY and CDR2 is SVGEGT. CDR3 coding DNA: TGTGCCAGCAGTTACTCACGGCAGGGAGGTTCAGACGAGCAGTACGTC. Encoded protein: CASSYSRQGGSDEQYV.

The V and J genes are TRBV19 and TRBJ1-6; D not resolved. V was clipped by 6 bases and J by 4 bases, with 10 bases between them. Germline-derived CDR1 and CDR2 are LNHDA and SQIVND (reference sequence). The CDR3 has 14 residues. CDR3 region: CASRTEDYNSPLHF. Written as DNA, the CDR3 is TGTGCCAGTAGGACGGAGGATTATAATTCACCCCTCCACTTT.

The chain links TRBV5-1 to TRBJ2-3; D uncertain. V lost 1 base and J lost 0, with 15 bases in between. This CDR3 region has 17 residues. CDR1 SGHRS and CDR2 YFSETQ come from the germline V gene. The CDR3 spells CASSLSPRHSSTDTQYF. CDR3 coding DNA: TGCGCCAGCAGCTTGTCGCCCCGACACTCTAGCACAGATACGCAGTATTTT.

V gene TRBV5-4 combines with J gene TRBJ1-4; 7 bases are a match to TRBD1. V was pared by 3 bases and J by 7 bases, with 6 bases of the junction left unmatched. Germline-derived CDR1 and CDR2 are SGHNT and YYREEE (reference sequence). The CDR3 has 14 residues. Written as DNA, the CDR3 is TGTGCCAGCAGCTCGGGACAGTTGGGTGAAAAACTGTTTTTT. It codes for CASSSGQLGEKLFF.

This rearrangement joins TRBV20-1 to TRBJ1-2, with TRBD1 identical over 8 bases. The ends lost 6 bases at V and 8 bases at J; junction bases unmatched: 5. CDR1 is DFQATT and CDR2 is SNEGSKA in the germline V gene (reference sequence). The CDR3 spans 11 residues. CDR3 loop: CSASQGAGYTF. CDR3 coding DNA: TGCAGTGCATCGCAGGGGGCGGGCTACACCTTC.

This clone was counted a few times. J is TRBJ2-3 and V is TRBV10-1; 9 nucleotides match TRBD2. The ends lost 5 bases at V and 2 bases at J; junction bases unmatched: 8. CDR1 and CDR2 from the germline V gene are WNHNN and SYGVQD (reference sequence). The CDR3 has 16 residues. The CDR3: CASSPHPSGATDTQYF. DNA of the CDR3: TGCGCCAGCAGTCCCCATCCTAGCGGGGCCACAGATACGCAGTATTTT.

The gene calls are TRBV3-1 (or the pseudogene TRBV3-2) and TRBJ1-4; possible D gene TRBD1, 6 bases. The CDR3 length is 13 residues. V was trimmed by 2 bases and J by 8 bases, leaving 9 bases between them. The germline V gene has CDR1 LGHDT and CDR2 YNNKEL (reference sequence). The CDR3 sequence is CASSQQGNEKLFF. CDR3 in DNA: TGTGCCAGCAGCCAACAGGGGAACGAAAAACTGTTTTTT.

The chain employs TRBV27 and TRBJ1-2; TRBD1 agrees at 7 bases. The V segment lost 6 bases and the J segment 3 bases; nucleotides outside the gene matches: 10. The CDR3 length is 15 residues. Germline-derived CDR1 and CDR2 are MNHEY and SMNVEV (reference sequence). Written as DNA, the CDR3 is TGTGCCAGCAGCTACAGGGGTCGGGGCGACTATGGCTACACCTTC. Translated: CASSYRGRGDYGYTF.

In its sample, this clone was seen once. The CDR3 nucleotides are TGTGCCAGCAGCCCCATGGGACAGGGGGCAATCTATGGCTACACCTTC. This gives the protein CASSPMGQGAIYGYTF. The chain carries TRBV5-8 and TRBJ1-2; 12 nucleotides align to TRBD1. Germline V lookup: CDR1 SGHTS, CDR2 YDEGEE. The ends lost 4 bases at V and 4 bases at J; junction bases unmatched: 8. The length of the CDR3 is 16 residues. Full variable domain (remainder filled in from reference TRBV5-8 and TRBJ1-2): EAGVTQSPTHLIKTRGQQATLRCSPISGHTSVYWYQQALGLGLQFLLWYDEGEERNRGNFPPRFSGRQFPNYSSELNVNALELEDSALYLCASSPMGQGAIYGYTFGSGTRLTVV.

The chain links TRBV5-6 to TRBJ2-2; perhaps TRBD1 as D (5 bases). Germline V CDR1 and CDR2: SGHDT, YYEEEE. The germline V and J ends were trimmed by 1 base and 1 base, with 8 bases remaining between them. This CDR3 has 15 residues. In DNA, the CDR3 is TGTGCCAGCAGCTTGCAGGGTGTGAACACCGGGGAGCTGTTTTTT. It encodes CASSLQGVNTGELFF.

This chain links TRBV5-1 with TRBJ2-5; TRBD1 is a possible D gene (5 bases). V lost 2 bases and J 3 bases, leaving 11 bases between the germline ends. This CDR3 spans 14 amino acids. Germline values: CDR1 SGHRS, CDR2 YFSETQ. For the CDR3, the DNA is TGCGCCAGCAGCTTTCCAGGGTTTGAAGAGACCCAGTACTTC. Protein sequence: CASSFPGFEETQYF.

As regards this clone: In the same sample, other DNA sequences code for this CDR3. The V call is TRBV6-5, the J call TRBJ1-1; D gene unclear. The CDR3 is made up of 13 amino acids. V shed 2 bases and J shed 1 base, with 5 bases lying between them. The germline V gene encodes CDR1 MNHEY and CDR2 SVGAGI. CDR3 DNA: TGTGCCAGCAGTTACGGCACGAACACTGAAGCTTTCTTT. The encoded protein is CASSYGTNTEAFF.

In regard to this clone: The same CDR3 can be traced to other DNA sequences in this sample. CDR3 sequence: CASSFRGTEAFF. CDR3 in DNA: TGTGCCAGCAGTTTTCGGGGGACTGAAGCTTTCTTT. This chain connects TRBV12-3 or TRBV12-4 to TRBJ1-1; TRBD1 is a possible D gene (5 bases). V lost 3 bases and J lost 5, with 7 bases in between. This CDR3 spans 12 amino acids.

The V call is TRBV19, the J call TRBJ2-2; a possible D gene is TRBD2 (5 bases). Deletions cut 5 bases from V and 5 bases from J, with 12 bases between. Germline V lookup: CDR1 LNHDA, CDR2 SQIVND (reference sequence). CDR3 length: 14 amino acids. CDR3 region: CASSPRAVTGELFF. DNA of the CDR3: TGTGCCAGTAGTCCCCGAGCGGTGACCGGGGAGCTGTTTTTT.

This clone was seen just once. In the same sample, other DNA sequences code for this CDR3. This sequence joins TRBV6-5 and TRBJ1-4; D is unclear. The germline V gene has CDR1 MNHEY and CDR2 SVGAGI. With 6 bases removed from V and 8 bases from J, the gap between germline ends came to 10 bases. This CDR3 has 12 residues. CDR3 sequence (DNA): TGTGCCAGCAGGGACTCACGGGAAAAACTGTTTTTT. Translated, it gives CASRDSREKLFF.

This clone occurred once. The chain combines TRBV19 with TRBJ1-3, with 8 positions matching TRBD1. With V trimmed by 5 bases and J by 0 bases, 6 bases remained unmatched. This CDR3 spans 16 amino acids. CDR1 is LNHDA, CDR2 SQIVND, per germline (reference sequence). CDR3 region: CASSGRQGYSGNTIYF. The CDR3 bases are TGTGCCAGTAGTGGCCGACAGGGGTACTCTGGAAACACCATATATTTT. Based on the CDR3 plus reference TRBV19 and TRBJ1-3, the full variable domain is DGGITQSPKYLFRKEGQNVTLSCEQNLNHDAMYWYRQDPGQGLRLIYYSQIVNDFQKGDIAEGYSVSREKKESFPLTVTSAQKNPTAFYLCASSGRQGYSGNTIYFGEGSWLTVV.

This clone was observed a single time. The chain combines TRBV19 with TRBJ2-1; possible D gene TRBD1, 5 bases. Per the germline V gene, CDR1 is LNHDA and CDR2 is SQIVND (reference sequence). The CDR3 extends over 12 amino acids. Trimming took 7 bases from V and 9 from J, leaving 13 bases between them. The DNA for the CDR3 is TGTGCCAGTAATAGGGGTGTGGGTGAGCAGTTCTTC. Protein sequence: CASNRGVGEQFF.

The chain carries TRBV18 and TRBJ2-4; TRBD1 is a possible D gene (6 bases). Trimming removed 3 bases from V and 0 bases from J, with 15 bases in between. This CDR3 has 17 residues. Germline V lookup: CDR1 KGHSH, CDR2 LQKENI. The CDR3 nucleotides are TGTGCCAGCTCACCTCGGGTAGGGGGAACAGCCAAAAACATTCAGTACTTC. Translation: CASSPRVGGTAKNIQYF.

V is TRBV30 and J is TRBJ1-4; tentatively, D is TRBD1 (5 bases). V was pared by 0 bases and J by 8 bases, with 13 bases between. The germline V gene encodes CDR1 GTSNPN and CDR2 SVGIG (reference sequence). CDR3 size: 14 residues. Here the CDR3 DNA reads TGTGCCTGGAGTGTAAGCAGGGCAAGGGAAAAACTGTTTTTT. Amino acid sequence: CAWSVSRAREKLFF.

V is TRBV7-2 and J is TRBJ1-5, with D tentatively TRBD1 (5 bases). V lost 1 base, J lost 9 bases, and 10 bases lay in between. Germline-derived CDR1 and CDR2 are SGHTA and FQGNSA. The CDR3 spans 13 residues. The CDR3 DNA is TGTGCCAGCAGCTTAGAGGGGATCCGGCCCCAGCATTTT. Amino acids: CASSLEGIRPQHF. The full variable domain, completed using reference TRBV7-2 and TRBJ1-5, is GAGVSQSPSNKVTEKGKDVELRCDPISGHTALYWYRQSLGQGLEFLIYFQGNSAPDKSGLPSDRFSAERTGGSVSTLTIQRTQQEDSAVYLCASSLEGIRPQHFGDGTRLSIL.

The chain employs TRBV10-1 and TRBJ2-1; weak D call: TRBD2 (6 bases). V lost 8 bases and J lost 7, with 12 bases in between. From germline, CDR1 is WNHNN and CDR2 SYGVQD (reference sequence). This CDR3 has 12 residues. The CDR3, as DNA: TGCGCCAGCGCGCGGGGATGGAATGAGCAGTTCTTC. Encoded protein: CASARGWNEQFF.

As DNA, the CDR3 is TGTGCCAGCAGTGAGTCCGGGACAGCTAATTTAATCTATGGCTACACCTTC. This codes for CASSESGTANLIYGYTF. This chain links TRBV25-1 with TRBJ1-2, with 7 nucleotides matching TRBD1. The CDR3 covers 17 residues. Germline V gene sequence: CDR1 MGHDK, CDR2 SYGVNS. V was pared by 3 bases and J by 4 bases, with 14 bases of the junction left unmatched.

This sequence joins TRBV5-1 and TRBJ1-2; 9 bases are a match to TRBD1. Germline V gene lookup returns CDR1 SGHRS and CDR2 YFSETQ. The junction had 15 bases not matched to a gene; V was cut back by 4 bases and J by 8 bases. The CDR3 is 16 amino acids. For the CDR3, the DNA is TGCGCCAGCAGCATGATTCCGGGACAGGGTTCAGGGGGCTACACCTTC. Protein sequence: CASSMIPGQGSGGYTF. The full variable domain, its missing parts supplied by reference TRBV5-1 and TRBJ1-2, is KAGVTQTPRYLIKTRGQQVTLSCSPISGHRSVSWYQQTPGQGLQFLFEYFSETQRNKGNFPGRFSGRQFSNSRSEMNVSTLELGDSALYLCASSMIPGQGSGGYTFGSGTRLTVV.